This T cell receptor (beta chain) is drawn from a study of regulatory T cells in long-lasting Graves disease. The study's findings and limits: Examination was confined to peripheral blood, excluding thyroid tissue.

This clonotype appeared a few times. Its antigen remains unidentified. Time point meaning: newly diagnosed GD, antithyroid drugs for less than 3 months. There was RNA extracted from PBMCs, and the TCR library was made from it. Arm-PCR of CDR3 regions and iRepertoire HTBI primers were the basis on which TCR beta libraries were built. TCRdb fed the multiplex PCR reads into MiXCR, producing one record per CDR3 protein. The sample includes about 620,000 distinct CDR3 sequences, around 15% of them seen just once. This sample also appeared in a second study, on T cells in Graves' hyperthyroidism and ophthalmopathy.

This receptor was obtained from a woman aged 30 to 39 with Graves disease. The specimen was peripheral blood mononuclear cells (PBMCs), collected at new diagnosis, from a patient treated with antithyroid drugs.

DNA of the CDR3: TGTGCCAGCAGGGAGACAGGGGGCACTGAAGCTTTCTTT. Translated, it gives CASRETGGTEAFF. The chain links TRBV28 to TRBJ1-1; TRBD1 agrees at 9 bases. Germline V gives CDR1 MDHEN, CDR2 SYDVKM. This CDR3 region has 13 residues. J lost 4 bases, V lost 6 bases, and 3 bases had no gene match.